This T cell receptor beta chain emerged from a study of blood T cell repertoires in COVID-19. The overall study: Acute-phase and convalescent COVID-19 samples originated in the United States, Italy and Spain. PBMCs, B-cell-depleted T cells, or T cells were the source of the cDNA or gDNA that made up the material.

Source study methods: How many nucleated cells were present was estimated from reference gene primer amplification. Sequencing used immunoSEQ multiplex PCR; TCRdb keeps in-frame clones, though not all of them. D and trimming come from the DNA, and the V and J calls and clone size come from that table. Among approximately 200,000 clones listed, roughly 90% were seen once. Germline V gene sequence: CDR1 MDHEN, CDR2 SYDVKM. CDR3 length: 14 residues. V shed 5 bases and J 3 bases; nucleotides not matched to a gene: 2. Sequenced: peripheral blood. This clonotype was sampled from a woman aged 55-69 years with acute or convalescent COVID-19. The chain joins TRBV28 to TRBJ1-3; 9 nucleotides align to TRBD1. This chain's CDR3 is CASSETGGGNTIYF. CDR3 sequence (DNA): TGTGCCAGCAGTGAGACAGGGGGTGGAAACACCATATATTTT. Based on the CDR3 plus reference TRBV28 and TRBJ1-3, the full variable domain is DVKVTQSSRYLVKRTGEKVFLECVQDMDHENMFWYRQDPGLGLRLIYFSYDVKMKEKGDIPEGYSVSREKKERFSLILESASTNQTSMYLCASSETGGGNTIYFGEGSWLTVV.